The 9 T cell receptor beta chains reported below all come from one sample, sequenced in a study of T cell responses to AZD1222 COVID-19 vaccine. Produced via immunoSEQ multiplex PCR; TCRdb's table is partial and in-frame only. The sample holds over 100,000 clones; 88% are singletons and the top ten take roughly 4%. This specimen was peripheral blood, taken on day 0 of AZD1222 vaccination. The receptors originated from an adult in good health.

This sequence joins TRBV6-6 and TRBJ1-2; D perhaps matches TRBD1 (6 bases). Looked up from germline, CDR1 is MNHNY and CDR2 is SVGAGI (reference sequence). Trimming cost V 7 bases and J 5 bases, with 8 bases left between them. The CDR3 has 11 residues. The CDR3: CASTRGYGYTF. Written as DNA, the CDR3 is TGTGCCAGCACCAGGGGATATGGCTACACCTTC.

This chain links TRBV4-1 with TRBJ1-1, with 10 bases lining up with TRBD1. CDR1 is MGHRA and CDR2 is YSYEKL in the germline V gene. CDR3 length: 14 amino acids. J lost 6 bases, V lost 2 bases, and 3 bases had no gene match. The chain's CDR3 is CASSQRQGAAEAFF. The CDR3 DNA is TGCGCCAGCAGCCAAAGACAGGGGGCAGCTGAAGCTTTCTTT.

The chain has TRBV15 and TRBJ1-1; 9 bases are shared with TRBD1. The V segment lost 9 bases and the J segment 0 bases; nucleotides outside the gene matches: 5. The CDR3 sequence is 14 residues long. Germline CDR1 is LNHNV and CDR2 is YYDKDF (reference sequence). Here the CDR3 reads CATKRTGVNTEAFF. The CDR3, as DNA: TGTGCCACTAAACGGACAGGGGTGAACACTGAAGCTTTCTTT.

This clone was observed a few times. CDR3 nucleotide sequence: TGTGCCAGCTCACCAGGTGGTCTACACAATTCACCCCTCCACTTT. Residues: CASSPGGLHNSPLHF. The chain carries TRBV18 and TRBJ1-6; no clear D. The CDR3 sequence is 15 residues long. The V gene's germline CDR1 is KGHSH and CDR2 LQKENI. Trimming took off 2 bases at V and 7 bases at J, with 12 bases between the two ends.

The V gene is TRBV10-1, the J gene TRBJ1-1; D is unclear. Germline loops: CDR1 WNHNN, CDR2 SYGVQD (reference sequence). CDR3 size: 13 residues. V lost 3 bases, J lost 2 bases, and 7 bases lay in between. This CDR3 is CASSERINTEAFF. CDR3 coding DNA: TGCGCCAGCAGTGAACGGATAAACACTGAAGCTTTCTTT.

This chain joins TRBV7-2 and TRBJ2-2; D remains unclear. Per germline, CDR1 SGHTA and CDR2 FQGNSA. This CDR3 has 13 amino acids. The V and J ends lost 5 bases and 4 bases respectively, with 8 bases between them. CDR3 DNA: TGTGCCAGCAGCCTCCAGGTCACCGGGGAGCTGTTTTTT. Its protein is CASSLQVTGELFF. The complete variable domain, with remaining parts taken from reference TRBV7-2 and TRBJ2-2, reads GAGVSQSPSNKVTEKGKDVELRCDPISGHTALYWYRQSLGQGLEFLIYFQGNSAPDKSGLPSDRFSAERTGGSVSTLTIQRTQQEDSAVYLCASSLQVTGELFFGEGSRLTVL.

CDR3 in DNA: TGTGCCAGCAGCCCTACGGCACTTTCCATCAATGAGCAGTTCTTC. Its translation is CASSPTALSINEQFF. V is TRBV7-9 and J is TRBJ2-1; D gene ambiguous. This CDR3 region has 15 residues. From germline, CDR1 is SEHNR and CDR2 FQNEAQ (reference sequence). V lost 5 bases to trimming and J lost 6 bases, with 17 bases between them.

J is TRBJ2-3 and V is TRBV7-2; TRBD2 matches at 7 bases. CDR1 is SGHTA and CDR2 is FQGNSA in the germline V gene. Germline trimming cut 5 bases from V and 0 bases from J; bases unmatched to any gene: 5. The CDR3 contains 15 residues. CDR3 coding DNA: TGTGCCAGCAGCATAAGCGGGGCTAGCACAGATACGCAGTATTTT. As protein: CASSISGASTDTQYF. The variable domain in full, completed from reference TRBV7-2 and TRBJ2-3, reads GAGVSQSPSNKVTEKGKDVELRCDPISGHTALYWYRQSLGQGLEFLIYFQGNSAPDKSGLPSDRFSAERTGGSVSTLTIQRTQQEDSAVYLCASSISGASTDTQYFGPGTRLTVL.

The gene calls are TRBV5-1 and TRBJ2-3, with a possible D match to TRBD2 (5 bases). V was clipped by 0 bases and J by 2 bases, with 7 bases between them. CDR3 length: 14 amino acids. The germline CDR1 and CDR2 sequences are SGHRS and YFSETQ. In nucleotides, the CDR3 is TGCGCCAGCAGCTTGGCTAGCCACACAGATACGCAGTATTTT. The encoded protein is CASSLASHTDTQYF.